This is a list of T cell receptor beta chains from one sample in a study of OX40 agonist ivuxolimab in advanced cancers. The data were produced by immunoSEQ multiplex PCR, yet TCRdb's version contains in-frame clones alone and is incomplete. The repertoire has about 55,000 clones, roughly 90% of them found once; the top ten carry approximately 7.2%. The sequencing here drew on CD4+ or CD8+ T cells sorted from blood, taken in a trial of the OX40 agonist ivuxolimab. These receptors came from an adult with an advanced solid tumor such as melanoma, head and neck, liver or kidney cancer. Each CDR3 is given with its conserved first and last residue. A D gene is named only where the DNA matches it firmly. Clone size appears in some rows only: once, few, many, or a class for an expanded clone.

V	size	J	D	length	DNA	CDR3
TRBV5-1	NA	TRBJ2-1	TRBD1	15	TGCGCCAGCAGCCTAACAGGGGCCTCCTACAATGAGCAGTTCTTC	CASSLTGASYNEQFF
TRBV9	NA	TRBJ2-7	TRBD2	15	TGTGCCAGCAGCGTAGGGCTAGCGGGAGGCTACGAGCAGTACTTC	CASSVGLAGGYEQYF
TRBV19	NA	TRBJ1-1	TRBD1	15	TGTGCCAGTAGTACTCCAGGGGGACTCAACACTGAAGCTTTCTTT	CASSTPGGLNTEAFF
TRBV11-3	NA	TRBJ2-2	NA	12	TGTGCCAGCAGCCCCACCACCGGGGAGCTGTTTTTT	CASSPTTGELFF
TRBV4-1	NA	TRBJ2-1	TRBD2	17	TGCGCCAGCAGCCAAGAGAGACGGGAGGGCCGTGTGAATGAGCAGTTCTTC	CASSQERREGRVNEQFF
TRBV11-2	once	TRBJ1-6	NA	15	TGTGCCAGCAGCTTAGATTTGGGTAACAATTCACCCCTCCACTTT	CASSLDLGNNSPLHF
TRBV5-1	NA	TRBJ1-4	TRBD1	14	TGCGCCAGCAGCTCTTCTTCAGGGGGAGAAAAACTGTTTTTT	CASSSSSGGEKLFF
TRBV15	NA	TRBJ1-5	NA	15	TGTGCCACCAGCAGTGGGGGGTATAGCAATCAGCCCCAGCATTTT	CATSSGGYSNQPQHF
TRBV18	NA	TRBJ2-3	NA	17	TGTGCCAGCTCACCACGTCCCAGCGGGCCGACCACAGATACGCAGTATTTT	CASSPRPSGPTTDTQYF
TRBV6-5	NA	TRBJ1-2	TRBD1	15	TGTGCCAGCAGTTCGTACAGACAGGGCAACTATGGCTACACCTTC	CASSSYRQGNYGYTF
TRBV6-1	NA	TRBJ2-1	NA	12	TGTGCCAGCAGTGTAGTCGTTCTATTACAGTTCTTC	CASSVVVLLQFF
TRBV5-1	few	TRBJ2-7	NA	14	TGCGCCAGCAGCTTGGGATCGGGCAGGGAAGGGCAGTACTTC	CASSLGSGREGQYF
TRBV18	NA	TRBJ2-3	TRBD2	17	TGTGCCAGCTCACCACCGAATAGCGGGAGGTACACAGATACGCAGTATTTT	CASSPPNSGRYTDTQYF
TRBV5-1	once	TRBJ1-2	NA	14	TGCGCCAGCAGCCTTGAAAAGAGGACGAGTGGCTACACCTTC	CASSLEKRTSGYTF
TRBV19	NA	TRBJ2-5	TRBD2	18	TGTGCCAGTAGAGCTGGGACTAGCGGGAGGGCCGGAGGAGAGACCCAGTACTTC	CASRAGTSGRAGGETQYF
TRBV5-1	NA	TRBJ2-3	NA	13	TGCGCCAGCAGCTTGGCCCCCCGAGATACGCAGTATTTT	CASSLAPRDTQYF
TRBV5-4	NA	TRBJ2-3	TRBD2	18	TGTGCCAGCAGCTTATTCGGGACTAGCGCCTCTAGCACAGATACGCAGTATTTT	CASSLFGTSASSTDTQYF
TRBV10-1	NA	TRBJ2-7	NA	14	TGCGCCAGCAGTGAGGGTGGACCTTCCTACGAGCAGTACTTC	CASSEGGPSYEQYF
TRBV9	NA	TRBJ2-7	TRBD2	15	TGTGCCAGCAGCCCCCGGACTAGCGGGAGCTACGAGCAGTACTTC	CASSPRTSGSYEQYF
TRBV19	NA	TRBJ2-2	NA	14	TGTGCCAGTAGTGGTCAGGGCAGGACCGGGGAGCTGTTTTTT	CASSGQGRTGELFF
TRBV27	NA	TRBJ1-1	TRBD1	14	TGTGCCAGCAGGAGACAGGGAGGAAACACTGAAGCTTTCTTT	CASRRQGGNTEAFF
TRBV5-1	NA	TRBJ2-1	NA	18	TGCGCCAGCAGCTCATGGACAGGGCTGGTAGCGGGTGGGAATGAGCAGTTCTTC	CASSSWTGLVAGGNEQFF
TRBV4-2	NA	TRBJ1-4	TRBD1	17	TGTGCCAGCAGCCAAGGGATAGGGACAGGTGCGAATGAAAAACTGTTTTTT	CASSQGIGTGANEKLFF
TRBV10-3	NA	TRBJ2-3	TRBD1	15	TGTGCCGGGAGCTCCGGGACAGCCTCCACAGATACGCAGTATTTT	CAGSSGTASTDTQYF
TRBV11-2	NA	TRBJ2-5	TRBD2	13	TGTGCCAGCAGCCGACTAGCGGAAGAGACCCAGTACTTC	CASSRLAEETQYF
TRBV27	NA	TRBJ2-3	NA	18	TGTGCCAGCAGTTTTTTCCGGGGGAGCGGGCTTCACACAGATACGCAGTATTTT	CASSFFRGSGLHTDTQYF
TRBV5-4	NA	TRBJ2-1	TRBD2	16	TGTGCCAGCAGCTTGCCGCCGACTAGCGGATACAATGAGCAGTTCTTC	CASSLPPTSGYNEQFF
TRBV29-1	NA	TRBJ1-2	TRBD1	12	TGCAGCGGATTACAGGGGGCCTATGGCTACACCTTC	CSGLQGAYGYTF
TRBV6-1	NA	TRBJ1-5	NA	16	TGTGCCAGCAGTGAATGGGCAGGGAATAGCAATCAGCCCCAGCATTTT	CASSEWAGNSNQPQHF
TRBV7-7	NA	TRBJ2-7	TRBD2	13	TGTGCTAGCAGCTTAGATAGCGGGAGAGAGCAGTACTTC	CASSLDSGREQYF
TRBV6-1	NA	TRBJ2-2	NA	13	TGTGCCAGCAGGGACGGGAACACCGGGGAGCTGTTTTTT	CASRDGNTGELFF
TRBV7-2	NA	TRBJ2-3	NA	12	TGTGCCAGCAGCTCCCCCCGCGGTACGCAGTATTTT	CASSSPRGTQYF
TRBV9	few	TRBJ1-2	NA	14	TGTGCCAGCAGCGTCGCTGGCCCTAACTATGGCTACACCTTC	CASSVAGPNYGYTF
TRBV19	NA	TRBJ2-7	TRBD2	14	TGTGCCAGTAGCCTCGGGGGGGTTTCCTACGAGCAGTACTTC	CASSLGGVSYEQYF
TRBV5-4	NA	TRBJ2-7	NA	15	TGTGCCAGCAGCTATGAACAGGGTCCCTCCTACGAGCAGTACTTC	CASSYEQGPSYEQYF
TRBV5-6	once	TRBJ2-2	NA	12	TGTGCCAGCAGCCAGATCACCGGGGAGCTGTTTTTT	CASSQITGELFF
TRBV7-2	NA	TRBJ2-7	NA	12	TGTGCCAGCAGCCTGGGATTAAACGAGCAGTACTTC	CASSLGLNEQYF
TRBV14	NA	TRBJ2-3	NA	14	TGTGCCAGCAGCTACCGGGACTTCACAGATACGCAGTATTTT	CASSYRDFTDTQYF
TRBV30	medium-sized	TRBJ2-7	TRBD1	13	TGTGCCTTCAGACAGGGAAAAGGCTACGAGCAGTACTTC	CAFRQGKGYEQYF
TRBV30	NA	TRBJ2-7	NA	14	TGTGCCTGGAGTATAGGGGCGTCTGGGCACGAGCAGTACTTC	CAWSIGASGHEQYF
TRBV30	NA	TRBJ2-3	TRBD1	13	TGTGCCTGGAGCGACAGGGGGCTGGGGGCGCAGTATTTT	CAWSDRGLGAQYF
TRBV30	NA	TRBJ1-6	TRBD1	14	TGTGCCTGGAGTAACAGGGGGCGCGGTTCACCCCTCCACTTT	CAWSNRGRGSPLHF
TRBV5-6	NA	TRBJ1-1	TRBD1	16	TGTGCCAGCAGCTTGTTGACAGGGTGGATGAACACTGAAGCTTTCTTT	CASSLLTGWMNTEAFF
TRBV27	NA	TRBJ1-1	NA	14	TGTGCCAGCAGTTTGGAGGGGCGGGACACTGAAGCTTTCTTT	CASSLEGRDTEAFF
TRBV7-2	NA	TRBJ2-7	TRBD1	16	TGTGCCAGCAGCCGAACAGGGGGCGCGTCTTACTACGAGCAGTACTTC	CASSRTGGASYYEQYF
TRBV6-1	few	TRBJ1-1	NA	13	TGTGCCAGCACGACAGACTCTAGTCGGGGAGCTTTCTTT	CASTTDSSRGAFF